This TCR beta chain stems from a study of cytomegalovirus exposure and HLA in healthy donors. Study context: Earlier sequencing of around 190 million T cells yielded approximately 120 million unique TCR beta sequences. There were 350 to 400 genotyped donors. Of these, 81% fell in the genetic ancestry cluster associated with self-reported Caucasian donors. The study, taken as a whole, reports: Sequencing likely caused a cluster of highly shared sequence variants.

In germline, CDR1 is SQVTM, CDR2 ANQGSEA. V dropped 0 bases and J dropped 5 bases, with 14 bases sitting between them. The CDR3 sequence is 15 residues long. For this clone: What it recognizes is unknown.

PCR primers comprised 60 Vbeta and 13 Jbeta primers. The table came from immunoSEQ multiplex PCR; TCRdb's copy has only in-frame clones and leaves some out. This sample carries around 140,000 clones, with 1.5% to 1.7% going to the ten biggest clones. Specimen: PBMCs. The sequence came from a woman in her 40s in good health and CMV-seronegative. V gene TRBV29-1 combines with J gene TRBJ2-1; D gene uncertain. The CDR3 nucleotides read TGCAGCGTTGAAGATATCGCCGGCAGGCACAATGAGCAGTTCTTC. Translation gives CSVEDIAGRHNEQFF.